One T cell receptor (beta chain) is described in this entry. The antigen remains unidentified. The data are from a study of tissue T cells after allogeneic stem cell transplantation. Study in general: Tissue samples with histologically apparent lymphocytes on H&E review were prioritized for sequencing. Overall study results and limits: TCR repertoires tracked anatomic similarity, regardless of disease or transplant status. Only a limited share of tissue TCRs appeared in blood or spleen. Few T cell clones were shared across patients, but motif clusters showed tissue-specific shared signatures.

Assay used: immunoSEQ multiplex PCR; TCRdb lists only in-frame clones, some missing. The sample shows 1,600 or so clones, roughly four fifths of them seen only once. In germline, CDR1 is MNHNY, CDR2 SVGAGI (reference sequence). Trimming pared 6 bases from V and 2 bases from J, leaving 12 bases between. The CDR3 is made up of 14 amino acids. This chain links TRBV6-6 with TRBJ2-3, with D unclear. The sequence was obtained from a woman between 18 and 50 years old with breast cancer. The sequences come from esophagus tissue, collected at autopsy. The CDR3 protein is CASRKDLITDTQYF. The DNA of the CDR3 is TGTGCCAGCAGAAAGGACCTTATCACAGATACGCAGTATTTT.